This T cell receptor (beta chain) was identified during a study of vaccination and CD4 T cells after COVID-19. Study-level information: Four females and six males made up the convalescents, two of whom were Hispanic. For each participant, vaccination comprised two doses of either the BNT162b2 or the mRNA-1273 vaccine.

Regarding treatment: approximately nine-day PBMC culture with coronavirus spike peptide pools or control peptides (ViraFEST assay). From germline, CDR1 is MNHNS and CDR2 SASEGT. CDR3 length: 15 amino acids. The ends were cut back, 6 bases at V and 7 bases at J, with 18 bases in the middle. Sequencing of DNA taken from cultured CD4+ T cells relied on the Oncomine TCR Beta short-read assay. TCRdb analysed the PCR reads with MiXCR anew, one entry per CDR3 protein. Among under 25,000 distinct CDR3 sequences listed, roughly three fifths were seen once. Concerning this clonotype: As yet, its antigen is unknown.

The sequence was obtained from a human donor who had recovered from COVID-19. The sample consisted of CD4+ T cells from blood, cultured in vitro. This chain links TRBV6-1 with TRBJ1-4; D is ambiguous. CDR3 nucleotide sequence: TGTGCCAGCAGGGCTAACGAGAGGTCAGGTGAAAAACTGTTTTTT. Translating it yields CASRANERSGEKLFF.